Sequencing of this T cell receptor (beta chain) was carried out in a study of CD8+ T cells in alopecia areata. Study-wide context: For the treated group, dosing was oral tofacitinib at 5 to 10 mg twice daily.

There are 13 residues in the CDR3. Trimming removed 2 bases from V and 6 bases from J, with 11 bases in between. Germline loops: CDR1 MNHEY, CDR2 SMNVEV (reference sequence). This clone was detected a few times. Its specificity is unknown. RNA, once extracted, was reverse transcribed into cDNA for use as the sequencing template. The assay was immunoSEQ multiplex PCR, and TCRdb's table has in-frame clones only and misses some. Of some 190,000 clones detected, 50% to 60% appear once; the ten largest clones hold around 0.69%. Treatment denoted: oral pan-JAK inhibitor, 5-10 mg twice daily. Study-level results: Within the top 100, expanded CD8+ clones significantly decreased with tofacitinib, as did scalp clonality.

This chain links TRBV27 with TRBJ2-7; D is undetermined. The specimen comprised CD4+ T cells sorted from blood, sampled at week 4, from a patient treated with tofacitinib. The clonotype originates from a human donor with alopecia areata. The CDR3 region is CASSLQLKGEQYF. CDR3 bases: TGTGCCAGCAGTTTACAGCTGAAGGGCGAGCAGTACTTC.